The 17 T cell receptor beta chains reported below all come from one sample, sequenced in a study of neurological immune-mediated disorders. TCRdb reprocessed the 5' RACE reads with MiXCR, giving one entry per CDR3 protein. The data hold 66,000 or so distinct CDR3 sequences, with around 3.3% observed a single time. The sample taken for sequencing was PBMCs. The receptors shown here come from a man aged 35 to 55 with multiple sclerosis.

Ten or more counts support this clonotype. The V gene is TRBV5-1, the J gene TRBJ1-5; D is unclear. Germline V CDR1 and CDR2: SGHRS, YFSETQ. The CDR3 is 16 residues long. V shed 0 bases and J shed 1 base, with 11 bases lying between them. This chain's CDR3 is CASSLGTGGSNQPQHF. Written as DNA, the CDR3 is TGCGCCAGCAGCTTGGGAACTGGCGGGAGCAATCAGCCCCAGCATTTT.

The sample holds many counts of this clonotype. The V call is TRBV5-6, the J call TRBJ2-7; TRBD1 agrees at 8 bases. The CDR3 loop spans 14 amino acids. Germline assignment: CDR1 SGHDT and CDR2 YYEEEE. The J segment lost 4 bases and the V segment lost 3 bases, leaving 6 bases of the junction unmatched. CDR3 residues: CASSSRQGTYEQYF. The CDR3 DNA follows: TGTGCCAGCAGCTCCCGACAGGGGACATACGAGCAGTACTTC.

This clonotype appeared many times. The J gene is TRBJ1-5, the V gene TRBV5-6; tentative D call: TRBD1 (6 bases). Germline values: CDR1 SGHDT, CDR2 YYEEEE. This CDR3 comprises 14 residues. V lost 1 base, J lost 5 bases, and 10 bases lay in between. As DNA, the CDR3 is TGTGCCAGCAGCTTGCGGGGGGCGTATCAGCCCCAGCATTTT. Amino acid sequence: CASSLRGAYQPQHF.

This clonotype was counted at least ten times. This chain connects TRBV20-1 to TRBJ1-2; D is unresolved. The CDR3 has 15 amino acids. Germline V gene sequence: CDR1 DFQATT, CDR2 SNEGSKA (reference sequence). Trimming took off 3 bases at V and 0 bases at J, with 14 bases between the two ends. This CDR3 reads CSASSAEVTNYGYTF. The CDR3, as DNA: TGCAGTGCTAGTTCTGCGGAGGTTACTAACTATGGCTACACCTTC.

This clonotype was recorded at least ten times. J is TRBJ1-6 and V is TRBV18; TRBD1 aligns across 8 bases. In germline, CDR1 is KGHSH, CDR2 LQKENI. The J segment lost 5 bases and the V segment lost 6 bases, leaving 3 bases of the junction unmatched. There are 14 residues in the CDR3. CDR3 nucleotides: TGTGCCAGCTCCCAGGGGGCCGATAATTCACCCCTCCACTTT. It codes for CASSQGADNSPLHF. The whole variable domain, remainder taken from reference TRBV18 and TRBJ1-6, is NAGVMQNPRHLVRRRGQEARLRCSPMKGHSHVYWYRQLPEEGLKFMVYLQKENIIDESGMPKERFSAEFPKEGPSILRIQQVVRGDSAAYFCASSQGADNSPLHFGNGTRLTVT.

This clonotype has a count of ten or more. The CDR3 DNA reads TGCGCCAGCAGCCCGGACAGCCTCTATGGCTACACCTTC. Translation: CASSPDSLYGYTF. The chain carries TRBV5-1 and TRBJ1-2; D is possibly TRBD1 (6 bases). The V end was cut by 4 bases, the J end by 4 bases, with 11 bases between. The CDR3 runs to 13 residues. Germline V CDR1 and CDR2: SGHRS, YFSETQ.

This clonotype was seen many times. V is TRBV12-3 or TRBV12-4 and J is TRBJ1-5, with a possible D match to TRBD1 (6 bases). CDR3 size: 17 residues. Trimming took off 0 bases at V and 6 bases at J, with 18 bases between the two ends. The CDR3 protein is CASSLASSGLGGQPQHF. The DNA for the CDR3 is TGTGCCAGCAGTTTAGCTTCAAGTGGGCTAGGGGGTCAGCCCCAGCATTTT.

This clonotype was seen ten or more times. This rearrangement joins TRBV10-3 to TRBJ1-1; 10 positions agree with TRBD1. The CDR3 sequence is 12 residues long. The germline V gene encodes CDR1 ENHRY and CDR2 SYGVKD. The J segment lost 7 bases and the V segment lost 6 bases, leaving 2 bases of the junction unmatched. CDR3 DNA: TGTGCCATCAGGGACAGGGGGGATGAAGCTTTCTTT. Translated: CAIRDRGDEAFF.

This clonotype was picked up many times. The chain uses TRBV3-1 and TRBJ1-1; D gene ambiguous. From germline, CDR1 is LGHDT and CDR2 YNNKEL (reference sequence). CDR3 length: 15 amino acids. Trimming removed 4 bases at V and 1 base at J, with 13 bases between. DNA of the CDR3: TGTGCCAGCAGCCCCCGGGGTAGGGCGAACACTGAAGCTTTCTTT. Its translation is CASSPRGRANTEAFF.

This clonotype was counted many times. This chain connects TRBV20-1 to TRBJ2-7; unclear D gene. Germline V lookup: CDR1 DFQATT, CDR2 SNEGSKA (reference sequence). V lost 5 bases and J 6 bases, leaving 17 bases between the germline ends. The CDR3 is 13 amino acids. In DNA, the CDR3 is TGCAGTGCTCAAACAATGAACAGAGGCGAGCAGTACTTC. Residues: CSAQTMNRGEQYF.

Concerning this clonotype: Because the CDR3 is missing its conserved closing phenylalanine or tryptophan, this is likely a read error. Because the CDR3's place on the DNA is in doubt, the DNA is left out and the CDR3 is given as listed by TCRdb. The chain is built from TRBV2 and TRBJ2-5; TRBD2, the table's D call, was not compared with the DNA. Germline CDR1 SNHLY, CDR2 FYNNEI. The CDR3 extends over 14 residues, inclusive of both ends. CDR3 protein: CASSEASGRGTQYC.

This clonotype was seen many times. This chain uses TRBV5-1 with TRBJ2-2; D may correspond to TRBD1 or TRBD2 (6 bases each). The CDR3 is 14 amino acids. The germline CDR1 and CDR2 sequences are SGHRS and YFSETQ. V was trimmed by 6 bases and J by 4 bases, leaving 13 bases between them. The CDR3 sequence: CASTEQGGTGELFF. The CDR3 DNA reads TGCGCCAGCACCGAACAGGGAGGCACCGGGGAGCTGTTTTTT.

This clonotype was counted ten times or more. V is TRBV4-2 and J is TRBJ2-2, with 8 nucleotides matching TRBD2. The germline V gene has CDR1 LGHNA and CDR2 YNFKEQ. V trimming: 0 bases; J trimming: 5 bases; junction bases outside the gene matches: 8. This CDR3 has 17 amino acids. CDR3: CASSQEAAAGVTGELFF. CDR3 nucleotides: TGTGCCAGCAGCCAAGAGGCAGCAGCGGGAGTTACCGGGGAGCTGTTTTTT.

This clonotype showed up many times. The chain carries TRBV20-1 and TRBJ1-2; D is perhaps TRBD1 (5 bases). Germline lookup yields CDR1 DFQATT and CDR2 SNEGSKA (reference sequence). V gave up 5 bases and J gave up 5 bases, with 18 bases separating them. The CDR3 is 14 residues long. The DNA of the CDR3 is TGCAGTGCTGGCGACCTGGGGCGAGGTTATGGCTACACCTTC. It codes for CSAGDLGRGYGYTF.

The sample holds many counts of this clonotype. The chain is built from TRBV7-8 and TRBJ2-1; no clear D gene. V was cut by 5 bases and J by 2 bases, with 13 bases left in between. Germline assignment: CDR1 SGHVS and CDR2 FQNEAQ. This CDR3 region has 15 residues. CDR3 sequence reads: CASSHPKGTYNEQFF. The CDR3, as DNA: TGTGCCAGCAGCCATCCCAAGGGAACCTACAATGAGCAGTTCTTC.

This clonotype was seen ten or more times. The rearrangement uses TRBV5-6 and TRBJ2-5, with D possibly TRBD2 on 6 matching bases. Trimming removed 1 base at V and 0 bases at J, with 13 bases between. CDR1 is SGHDT, CDR2 YYEEEE, per germline. This CDR3 contains 16 residues. CDR3 loop: CASSLRGGGYQETQYF. The CDR3 region has the DNA TGTGCCAGCAGCTTGCGGGGTGGGGGGTACCAAGAGACCCAGTACTTC.

Many counts were recorded for this clonotype. The chain is built from TRBV5-1 and TRBJ2-3; D might be TRBD2 (5 bases). Germline CDR1 is SGHRS and CDR2 is YFSETQ. The CDR3 is made up of 15 amino acids. V dropped 2 bases and J dropped 8 bases, with 18 bases sitting between them. The CDR3 region has the DNA TGCGCCAGCAGCTTTTCAACGGGGAAAGCAAGTACGCAGTATTTT. Protein: CASSFSTGKASTQYF.